This T cell receptor (beta chain) stems from a study of shared clonotypes between healthy human individuals. The method was immunoSEQ multiplex PCR; TCRdb's version includes in-frame clones alone and lacks a portion of them. The sample carries millions of clones, 85% to 95% recorded once. This clone was counted once. At one end the junction does not follow the germline gene, possibly because of a read error. Division of CD4+ cells produced a CD45RA+ naive subset and a CD45RA-negative memory subset. The CDR3 spans 15 residues. Germline V gene lookup returns CDR1 SGHTA and CDR2 FQGNSA. The receptor was derived from a man younger than 35 in good health. Source material: naive CD4+ T cells sorted from blood. The subset is: CD45RA+ positively selected. This chain uses TRBV7-2 with TRBJ1-5; D gene unclear. CDR3 DNA sequence: TGTGCCAACAGCTTAGACGCGGCAGAGAATCAGCCCCAGCATTTT. Translating it yields CANSLDAAENQPQHF. The full variable domain, in which reference TRBV7-2 and TRBJ1-5 provide the parts outside the CDR3, is GAGVSQSPSNKVTEKGKDVELRCDPISGHTALYWYRQSLGQGLEFLIYFQGNSAPDKSGLPSDRFSAERTGGSVSTLTIQRTQQEDSAVYLCANSLDAAENQPQHFGDGTRLSIL.